This T cell receptor (beta chain) was observed in a study of shared clonotypes between healthy human individuals (dated by TCRdb to between 2020 and 2021). Notes on the research overall: A few men and two women, aged 18 to 49 years, made up the cohort. Libraries were prepared and TCR repertoires were sequenced by different laboratories using diverse techniques, in order to increase sequencing depth and limit assay-specific biases. To estimate repertoire size and how much clonotypes are shared between individuals, the study performed deep sequencing of blood TCR repertoires from about 5 healthy adults. Per donor, leukapheresis produced somewhere between about 0.9 and 9.5 billion PBMCs. For each donor, CD4 naive and CD4 memory were each run on three plates, CD8 naive on two plates, and CD8 memory on one plate. Findings and caveats that apply to the study as a whole: Compared with non-shared clonotypes, clonotypes shared by all four sorted-subset donors had higher generation probabilities. Sampling was limited to blood, and TCR repertoires in tissue likely differ from TCR repertoires in blood. Larger estimated clonotype richness was generally found for naive subsets than for memory subsets. Across a handful of donors, around 5% of naive CD4, approximately 3.6% of naive CD8, about 2.3% of memory CD4, and approximately 0.4% of memory CD8 clonotypes were shared. Pairwise subsampling indicated that sequencing depth was expected to affect the degree of clonotype sharing among donors. Even with the large sequencing depth, rarefaction of the sorted-subset datasets indicated that sequencing was incomplete. The small number of donors limited the genetic and exposure-history diversity represented.

Donors were healthy HIV-negative adults with no recently reported acute infections or vaccinations. Every donor was a Caucasian adult residing in Nashville, Tennessee, USA. CD4+ T cells were enriched by magnetic negative selection; naive cells were then positively selected on CD45RA, and the negative fraction formed the memory subset. Blood was collected by leukapheresis, and PBMCs were isolated by Ficoll-Histopaque density gradient centrifugation and then cryopreserved in liquid nitrogen vapor phase. Purity and quantity of every magnetically sorted T cell population were checked by analytical flow cytometry. From each sorted fraction, genomic DNA was isolated and quantified by UV absorbance on a Nanodrop 2000c. Note on this clone: Its antigen has not been determined. It has no much larger one-base neighbor in the sample; base qualities were not kept.

TCR CDR3 regions were amplified from genomic DNA by multiplex PCR using the deep immunoSEQ assay. Extracted genomic DNA from each cell subset was spread evenly across all wells of several immunoSEQ 96-well plates, with each plate serving as a replicate. For sorted subsets, roughly 190 ng of genomic DNA, equivalent to 30,000 or so T cell genomes, went into each replicate PCR. Purified libraries were quantified with a Qubit 3.0 fluorometer, sized on a Bioanalyzer 2100, and re-quantified with the KAPA Library Quantification kit. Each immunoSEQ 96-well plate was sequenced on its own single-read 150-cycle Illumina NextSeq 550 flow cell. Per the authors' processing: Because the immunoSEQ output held only junctional sequences and lacked quality scores, the filtering could not match the filtering applied to full-length reads. Sequences were annotated with PyIR, a Python wrapper for IgBLAST v1.9, using IMGT germline references to assign V/J genes and CDR3. Reads were filtered out if the reads had weak V/J assignments (E-value above 1e-6), no CDR3, stop codons, out-of-frame junctions, or ambiguous translated residues. A V3J clonotype was defined by an identical inferred V gene, J gene, and CDR3 amino acid sequence. Percentage overlap between repertoires was calculated by dividing the number of shared unique clonotypes by the size of the smaller repertoire. Richness of each repertoire was evaluated using RTK rarefaction, the Chao1 estimator, and Recon v2.1 estimates of unobserved clonotypes. Generation probabilities for all TCRbeta clonotypes obtained by the gDNA method from several donors were computed using OLGA. TCRdb limited this immuneACCESS table to in-frame rearrangements with V and J called. A share of clones is missing; checked studies link under half to unresolved V genes, and the rest is unexplained. V and J calls and clone size are copied from that table; D and trimming were computed from the DNA. For this sample the table gives about a million clones, of which around 80% were detected only once. The ten largest clones take up 1.5% of the sample.

Sequenced sample: memory CD4+ T cells sorted from blood. Interpreted using the paper, the cell subset or site label stands for: CD45RA-negative fraction. This TCR was recovered from a man aged 18 to 30 in good health.

The nucleotides are TGTGCCAGCAGCTTAATGGGACAGGGGGCGGGTGAGCAGTTCTTC. Its protein is CASSLMGQGAGEQFF. The rearrangement joined TRBV7-3 to TRBJ2-1; TRBD1 agrees with 12 junctional bases. CDR1 is given as SGHTA and CDR2 as FQGTGA, both from the germline V gene. Reading from cysteine to phenylalanine, the CDR3 counts 15 amino acids. Only CDR3 DNA remains: 45 bases, in frame from the first base. V is cut back by 1 base and J by 9 bases, with 4 bases in the junction unmatched.